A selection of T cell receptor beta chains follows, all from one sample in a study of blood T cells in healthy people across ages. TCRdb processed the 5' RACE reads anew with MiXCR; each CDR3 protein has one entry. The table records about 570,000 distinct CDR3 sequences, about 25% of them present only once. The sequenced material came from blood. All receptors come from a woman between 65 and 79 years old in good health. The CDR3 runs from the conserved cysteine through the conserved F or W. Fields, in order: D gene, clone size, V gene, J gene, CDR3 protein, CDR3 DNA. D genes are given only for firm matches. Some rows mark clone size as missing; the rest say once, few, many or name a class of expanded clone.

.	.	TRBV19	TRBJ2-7	CASSISTSGPYEQYF	TGTGCCAGTAGTATCTCGACTAGTGGGCCCTACGAGCAGTACTTC
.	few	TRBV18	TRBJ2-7	CASSPQTYEQYF	TGTGCCAGCTCACCACAGACGTACGAGCAGTACTTC
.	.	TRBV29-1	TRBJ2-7	CSVTGPTGGEQYF	TGCAGCGTTACAGGCCCGACCGGGGGCGAGCAGTACTTC
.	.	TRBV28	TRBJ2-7	CASSGAAAASYEQYF	TGTGCCAGCAGTGGGGCGGCGGCGGCCTCCTACGAGCAGTACTTC
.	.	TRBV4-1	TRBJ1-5	CASSQHREPNQPQHF	TGCGCCAGCAGCCAACACAGGGAGCCCAATCAGCCCCAGCATTTT
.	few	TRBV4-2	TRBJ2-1	CASSQDRGRGGINEQFF	TGTGCCAGCAGCCAAGATCGGGGACGGGGTGGAATCAATGAGCAGTTCTTC
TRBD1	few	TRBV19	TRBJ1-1	CASSKAGTGGYTEAFF	TGTGCCAGTAGTAAAGCTGGGACAGGGGGGTACACTGAAGCTTTCTTT
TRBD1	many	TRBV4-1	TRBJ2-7	CASRGTGSYEQYF	TGCGCCAGCAGAGGGACAGGTTCTTACGAGCAGTACTTC
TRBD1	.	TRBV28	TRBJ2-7	CASSPGGQGRYEQYF	TGTGCCAGCAGCCCAGGGGGACAGGGCAGATACGAGCAGTACTTC
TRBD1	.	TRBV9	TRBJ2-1	CASSALPGQGQFF	TGTGCCAGCAGCGCCCTACCGGGACAGGGGCAGTTCTTC
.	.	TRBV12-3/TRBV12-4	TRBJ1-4	CASSKIGRKLFF	TGTGCCAGCAGCAAAATAGGCCGAAAACTGTTTTTT
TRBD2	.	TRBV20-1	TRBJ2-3	CSASRLAGFTDMQYF	TGCAGTGCTAGTCGGCTAGCGGGGTTCACAGATATGCAGTATTTT
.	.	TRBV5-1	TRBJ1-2	CASSLGTAQRRGYTF	TGCGCCAGCAGCTTGGGAACAGCCCAGAGGAGAGGCTACACCTTC
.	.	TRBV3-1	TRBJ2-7	CASSQYYREKTYEQYF	TGTGCCAGCAGCCAGTATTACAGGGAGAAAACCTACGAGCAGTACTTC
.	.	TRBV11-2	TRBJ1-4	CASSFGLGLETNEKLFF	TGTGCCAGCAGCTTCGGCCTCGGATTGGAAACTAATGAAAAGCTGTTTTTT
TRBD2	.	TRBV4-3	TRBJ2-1	CASSQDGFGGAEQFF	TGCGCCAGCAGCCAAGATGGTTTCGGGGGGGCTGAGCAGTTCTTC
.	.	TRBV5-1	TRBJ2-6	CASTGQSSGANVLTF	TGCGCCAGCACAGGACAGAGCTCTGGGGCCAACGTCCTGACTTTC
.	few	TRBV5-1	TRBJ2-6	CASSLGSGAGANVLTF	TGCGCCAGCAGCTTGGGGTCTGGCGCTGGGGCCAACGTCCTGACTTTC
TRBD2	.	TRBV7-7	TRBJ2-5	CASSPMGLGGQETQYF	TGTGCTAGCAGTCCGATGGGCCTGGGGGGGCAAGAGACCCAGTACTTC
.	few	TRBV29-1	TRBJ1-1	CSVDSGALKNTEAFF	TGCAGCGTTGATTCGGGGGCCCTTAAGAACACTGAAGCTTTCTTT
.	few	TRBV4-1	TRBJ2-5	CASSRETASETQYF	TGCGCCAGCAGCCGAGAAACTGCGTCGGAGACCCAGTACTTC
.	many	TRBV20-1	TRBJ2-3	CSAEGFGGTLSGDTQYF	TGCAGTGCGGAGGGTTTCGGCGGGACACTTTCTGGGGATACGCAGTATTTT
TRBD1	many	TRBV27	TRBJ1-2	CASSFVGQGPWAPYGYTF	TGTGCCAGCAGTTTCGTGGGACAGGGGCCCTGGGCCCCTTATGGCTACACCTTC
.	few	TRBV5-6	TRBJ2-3	CASSFGTPDHTQYF	TGTGCCAGCAGCTTCGGGACTCCTGATCATACGCAGTATTTT
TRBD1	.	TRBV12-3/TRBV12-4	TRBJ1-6	CASSRGTQGGNSPLHF	TGTGCCAGCAGTAGAGGAACCCAGGGGGGAAATTCACCCCTCCACTTT
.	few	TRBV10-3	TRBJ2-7	CAISEPAGVAGLYEQYF	TGTGCCATCAGTGAGCCCGCCGGGGTAGCAGGGCTTTACGAGCAGTACTTC
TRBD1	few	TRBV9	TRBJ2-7	CASSAQQGTSYEQYF	TGTGCCAGCAGCGCACAACAGGGGACCTCCTACGAGCAGTACTTC
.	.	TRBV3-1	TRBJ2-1	CASSRRDFGPRGQFF	TGTGCCAGCAGCCGCCGGGACTTTGGACCGCGGGGGCAGTTCTTC
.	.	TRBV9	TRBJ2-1	CASSVGSYSSSYNEQFF	TGTGCCAGCAGCGTAGGATCCTACTCAAGCTCCTACAATGAGCAGTTCTTC
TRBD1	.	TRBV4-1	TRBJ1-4	CASRAGQVGEKLFF	TGCGCCAGCAGAGCGGGACAGGTCGGAGAAAAACTGTTTTTT
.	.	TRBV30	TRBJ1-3	CAWSADPGGGNTIYF	TGTGCCTGGAGTGCGGACCCCGGAGGTGGAAACACCATATATTTT
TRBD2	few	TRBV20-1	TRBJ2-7	CSANLLSSGRSSYEQYF	TGCAGTGCCAATCTCCTTTCTAGCGGGCGAAGCTCCTACGAGCAGTACTTC
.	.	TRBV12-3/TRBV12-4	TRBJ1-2	CASSLGPGDGGYTF	TGTGCCAGCAGTCTCGGGCCGGGGGACGGGGGCTACACCTTC
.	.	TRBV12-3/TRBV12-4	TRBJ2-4	CASSYRGQNIQYF	TGTGCCAGCAGTTATAGGGGCCAAAACATTCAGTACTTC
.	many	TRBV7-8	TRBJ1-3	CASSGTGNTIYF	TGTGCCAGCAGCGGAACAGGAAACACCATATATTTT
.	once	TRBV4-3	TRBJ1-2	CASSQENTGVGGYTF	TGCGCCAGCAGCCAAGAGAATACGGGGGTTGGTGGCTACACCTTC
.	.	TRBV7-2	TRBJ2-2	CASSPSGAADTGELFF	TGTGCCAGCAGCCCCTCAGGGGCGGCGGACACCGGGGAGCTGTTTTTT
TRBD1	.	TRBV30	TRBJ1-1	CAWSTGGTEAFF	TGTGCCTGGAGTACAGGGGGCACTGAAGCTTTCTTT
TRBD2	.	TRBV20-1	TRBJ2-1	CSATLAGGRSNEQFF	TGCAGTGCTACTCTAGCGGGGGGGCGAAGCAATGAGCAGTTCTTC
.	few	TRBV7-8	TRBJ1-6	CASSFGQLYNSPLHF	TGTGCCAGCAGCTTCGGACAGCTGTATAATTCACCCCTCCACTTT
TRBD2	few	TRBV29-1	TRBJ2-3	CSVDLAGGDFSTDTQYF	TGCAGCGTTGACCTAGCGGGGGGCGACTTTAGCACAGATACGCAGTATTTT
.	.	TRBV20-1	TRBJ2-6	CSARGTWGEGANVLTF	TGCAGTGCTAGAGGGACGTGGGGGGAGGGGGCCAACGTCCTGACTTTC
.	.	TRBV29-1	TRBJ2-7	CSVARGAGRGVEQYF	TGCAGCGTTGCTCGAGGTGCGGGCAGGGGCGTCGAGCAGTACTTC
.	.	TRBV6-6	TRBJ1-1	CASNHGFGNTEAFF	TGTGCCAGCAACCATGGGTTTGGGAACACTGAAGCTTTCTTT
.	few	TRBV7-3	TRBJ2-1	CASSLNPQGLREQFF	TGTGCCAGCAGCTTAAATCCTCAGGGACTGAGGGAGCAGTTCTTC
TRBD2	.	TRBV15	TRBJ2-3	CATSRALAGGPTDTQYF	TGTGCCACCAGCAGAGCCCTAGCGGGGGGGCCTACAGATACGCAGTATTTT
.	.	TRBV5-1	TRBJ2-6	CASSSEALSGANVLTF	TGCGCCAGCAGCTCCGAAGCCCTCTCTGGGGCCAACGTCCTGACTTTC
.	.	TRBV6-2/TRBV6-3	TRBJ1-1	CASTRSLRGTEAFF	TGTGCCAGCACCCGTTCATTAAGGGGCACTGAAGCTTTCTTT